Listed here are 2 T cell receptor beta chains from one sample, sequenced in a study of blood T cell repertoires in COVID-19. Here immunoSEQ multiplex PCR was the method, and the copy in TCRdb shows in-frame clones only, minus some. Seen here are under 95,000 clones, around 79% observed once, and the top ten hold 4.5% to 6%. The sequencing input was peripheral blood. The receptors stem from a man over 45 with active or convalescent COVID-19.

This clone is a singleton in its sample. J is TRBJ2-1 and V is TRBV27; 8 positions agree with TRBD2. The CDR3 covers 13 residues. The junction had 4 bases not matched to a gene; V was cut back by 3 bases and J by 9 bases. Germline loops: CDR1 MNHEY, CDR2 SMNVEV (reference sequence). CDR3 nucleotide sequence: TGTGCCAGCAGTTTTGTCGGGGGGGGTGAGCAGTTCTTC. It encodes CASSFVGGGEQFF.

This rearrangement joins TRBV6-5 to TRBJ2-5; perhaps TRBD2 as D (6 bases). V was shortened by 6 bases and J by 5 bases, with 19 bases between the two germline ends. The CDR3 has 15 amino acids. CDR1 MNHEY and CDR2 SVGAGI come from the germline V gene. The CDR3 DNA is TGTGCCAGCAGGGGGGGACGAGAAGGTGGGGAGACCCAGTACTTC. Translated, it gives CASRGGREGGETQYF.